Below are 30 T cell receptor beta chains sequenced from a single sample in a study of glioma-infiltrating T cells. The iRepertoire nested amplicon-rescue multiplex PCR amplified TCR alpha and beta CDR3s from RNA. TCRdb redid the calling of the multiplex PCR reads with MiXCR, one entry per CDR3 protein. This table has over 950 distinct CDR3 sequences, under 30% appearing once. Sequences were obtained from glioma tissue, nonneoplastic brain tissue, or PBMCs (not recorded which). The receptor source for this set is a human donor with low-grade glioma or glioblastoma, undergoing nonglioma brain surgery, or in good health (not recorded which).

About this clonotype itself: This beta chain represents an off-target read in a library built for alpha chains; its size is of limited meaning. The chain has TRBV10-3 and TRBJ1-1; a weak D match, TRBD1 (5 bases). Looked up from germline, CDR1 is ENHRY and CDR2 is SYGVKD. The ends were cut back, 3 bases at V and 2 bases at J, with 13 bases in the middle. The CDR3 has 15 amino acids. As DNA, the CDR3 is TGTGCCATCAGTGAAGGGGCCGCAGTCAACACTGAAGCTTTCTTT. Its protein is CAISEGAAVNTEAFF.

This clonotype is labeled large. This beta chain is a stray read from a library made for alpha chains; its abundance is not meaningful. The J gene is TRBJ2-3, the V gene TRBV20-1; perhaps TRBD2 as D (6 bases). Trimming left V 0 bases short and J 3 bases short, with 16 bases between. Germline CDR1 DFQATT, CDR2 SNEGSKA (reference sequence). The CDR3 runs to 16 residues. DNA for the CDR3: TGCAGTGCTAGAGATCCGACGGGGAGGAGTACAGATACGCAGTATTTT. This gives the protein CSARDPTGRSTDTQYF.

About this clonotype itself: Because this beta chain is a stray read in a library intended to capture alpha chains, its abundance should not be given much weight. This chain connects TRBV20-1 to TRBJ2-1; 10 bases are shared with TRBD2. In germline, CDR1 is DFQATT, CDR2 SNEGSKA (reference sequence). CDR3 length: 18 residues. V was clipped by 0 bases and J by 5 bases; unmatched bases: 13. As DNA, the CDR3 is TGCAGTGCTAGAGACCTCCGGATTAGACTAGCGGGTCACAATGAGCAGTTCTTC. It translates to CSARDLRIRLAGHNEQFF.

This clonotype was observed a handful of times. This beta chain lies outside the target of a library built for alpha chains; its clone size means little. This CDR3 is CSAAGTSGYNEQFF. In nucleotides, the CDR3 is TGCAGTGCCGCCGGGACTAGCGGGTACAATGAGCAGTTCTTC. The rearrangement uses TRBV20-1 and TRBJ2-1; 12 bases fit TRBD2. V shed 6 bases and J 4 bases; nucleotides not matched to a gene: 4. The CDR3 covers 14 residues. Germline lookup yields CDR1 DFQATT and CDR2 SNEGSKA (reference sequence).

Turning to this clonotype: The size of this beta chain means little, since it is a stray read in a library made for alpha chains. The CDR3 DNA is TGTGCCAGCAGACCGGGACACTCCACAGATACGCAGTATTTT. This sequence encodes CASRPGHSTDTQYF. The chain recombines TRBV6-1 with TRBJ2-3, with D possibly matching TRBD1 (6 bases). The V end lost 6 bases, the J end lost 2 bases, and 12 bases lay between the germline ends. Germline lookup yields CDR1 MNHNS and CDR2 SASEGT. The CDR3 totals 14 residues.

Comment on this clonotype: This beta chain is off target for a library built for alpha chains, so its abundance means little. CDR3: CTSEREGTQYF. CDR3 nucleotide sequence: TGCACCTCTGAGCGGGAGGGGACCCAGTACTTC. This rearrangement joins TRBV20-1 to TRBJ2-5, with 10 positions matching TRBD2. CDR1 is DFQATT, CDR2 SNEGSKA, per germline (reference sequence). The CDR3 extends over 11 amino acids.

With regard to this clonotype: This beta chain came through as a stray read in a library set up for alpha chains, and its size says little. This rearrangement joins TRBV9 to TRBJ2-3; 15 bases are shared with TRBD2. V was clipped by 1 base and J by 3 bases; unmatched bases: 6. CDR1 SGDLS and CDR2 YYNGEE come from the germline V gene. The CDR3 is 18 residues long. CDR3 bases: TGTGCCAGCAGCGTAAACCCGGGACTAGCGGGAGGAACAGATACGCAGTATTTT. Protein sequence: CASSVNPGLAGGTDTQYF.

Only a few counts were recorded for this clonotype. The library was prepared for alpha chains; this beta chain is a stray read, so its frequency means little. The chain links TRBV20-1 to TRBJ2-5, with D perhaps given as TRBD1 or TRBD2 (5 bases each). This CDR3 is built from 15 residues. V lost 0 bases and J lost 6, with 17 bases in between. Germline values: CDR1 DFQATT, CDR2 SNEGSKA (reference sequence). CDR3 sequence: CSARDLGAAGQTQYF. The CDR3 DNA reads TGCAGTGCTAGAGATCTCGGGGCAGCCGGACAGACCCAGTACTTC.

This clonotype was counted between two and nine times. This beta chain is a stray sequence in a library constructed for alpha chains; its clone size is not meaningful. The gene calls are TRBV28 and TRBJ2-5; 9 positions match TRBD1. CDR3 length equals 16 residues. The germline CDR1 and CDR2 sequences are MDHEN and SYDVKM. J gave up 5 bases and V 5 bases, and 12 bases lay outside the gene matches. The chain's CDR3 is CASSPAGDRDGETQYF. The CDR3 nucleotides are TGTGCCAGCAGTCCCGCCGGGGACAGGGACGGGGAGACCCAGTACTTC.

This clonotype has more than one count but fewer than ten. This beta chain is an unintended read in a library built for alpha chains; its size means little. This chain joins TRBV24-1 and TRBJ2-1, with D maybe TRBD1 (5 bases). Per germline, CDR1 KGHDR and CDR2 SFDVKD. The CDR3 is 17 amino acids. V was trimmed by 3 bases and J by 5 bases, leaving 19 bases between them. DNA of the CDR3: TGTGCCACCAGTGATACAAGAGACAGCATCAAAGACAATGAGCAGTTCTTC. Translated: CATSDTRDSIKDNEQFF.

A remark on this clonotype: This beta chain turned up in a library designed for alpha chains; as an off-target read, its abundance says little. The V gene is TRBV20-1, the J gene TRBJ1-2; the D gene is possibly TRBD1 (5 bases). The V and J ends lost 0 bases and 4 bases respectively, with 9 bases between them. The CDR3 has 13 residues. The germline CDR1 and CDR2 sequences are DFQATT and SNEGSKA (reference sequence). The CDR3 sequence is CSAREPGSYGYTF. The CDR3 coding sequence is TGCAGTGCTAGAGAACCAGGGAGCTATGGCTACACCTTC.

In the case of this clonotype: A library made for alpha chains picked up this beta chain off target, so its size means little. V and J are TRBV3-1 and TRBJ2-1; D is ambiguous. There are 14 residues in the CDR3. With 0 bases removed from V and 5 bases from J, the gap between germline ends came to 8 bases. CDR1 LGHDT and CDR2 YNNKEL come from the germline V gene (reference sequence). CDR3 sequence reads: CASSQEWNNNEQFF. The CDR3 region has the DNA TGTGCCAGCAGCCAAGAATGGAATAACAATGAGCAGTTCTTC.

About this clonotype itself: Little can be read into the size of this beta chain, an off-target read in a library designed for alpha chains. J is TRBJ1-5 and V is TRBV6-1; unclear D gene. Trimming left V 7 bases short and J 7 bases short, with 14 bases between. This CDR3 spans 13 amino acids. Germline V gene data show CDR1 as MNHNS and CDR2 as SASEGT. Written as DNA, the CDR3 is TGTGCCAGCAAAGGCAGGTTTCCCCAGCCCCAGCATTTT. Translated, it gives CASKGRFPQPQHF.

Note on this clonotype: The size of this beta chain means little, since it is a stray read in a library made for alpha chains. The CDR3 region has the DNA TGTGCCAGCAGTTCAGGGGTCAGCTATGGCTACACCTTC. Its protein product is CASSSGVSYGYTF. The chain has TRBV28 and TRBJ1-2, with a possible D match to TRBD1 (6 bases). V was shortened by 4 bases and J by 4 bases, with 10 bases between the two germline ends. There are 13 residues in the CDR3. The germline V gene encodes CDR1 MDHEN and CDR2 SYDVKM.

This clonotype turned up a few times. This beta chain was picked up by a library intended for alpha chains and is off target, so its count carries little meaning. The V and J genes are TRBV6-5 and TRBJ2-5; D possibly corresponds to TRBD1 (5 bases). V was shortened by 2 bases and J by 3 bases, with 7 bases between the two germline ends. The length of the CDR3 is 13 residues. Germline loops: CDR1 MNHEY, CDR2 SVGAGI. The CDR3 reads CASSYGAEETQYF. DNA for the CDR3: TGTGCCAGCAGTTACGGGGCCGAAGAGACCCAGTACTTC.

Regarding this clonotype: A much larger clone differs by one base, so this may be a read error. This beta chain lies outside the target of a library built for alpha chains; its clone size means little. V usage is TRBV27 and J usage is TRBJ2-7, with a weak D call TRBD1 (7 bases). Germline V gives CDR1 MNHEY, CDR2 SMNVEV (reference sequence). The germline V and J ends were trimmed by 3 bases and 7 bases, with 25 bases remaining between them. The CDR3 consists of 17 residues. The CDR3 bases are TGTGCCAGCAGTTTTTCGCATTTCCAGGGGGGCAGTTGGGAGCAGTACTTC. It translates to CASSFSHFQGGSWEQYF.

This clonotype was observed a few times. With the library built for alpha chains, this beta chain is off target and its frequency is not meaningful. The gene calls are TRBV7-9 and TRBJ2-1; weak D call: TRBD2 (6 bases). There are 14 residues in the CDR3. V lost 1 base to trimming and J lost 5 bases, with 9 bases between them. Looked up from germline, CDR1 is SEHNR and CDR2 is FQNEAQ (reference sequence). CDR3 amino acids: CASSLGGLNNEQFF. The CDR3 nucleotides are TGTGCCAGCAGCTTAGGCGGACTAAACAATGAGCAGTTCTTC.

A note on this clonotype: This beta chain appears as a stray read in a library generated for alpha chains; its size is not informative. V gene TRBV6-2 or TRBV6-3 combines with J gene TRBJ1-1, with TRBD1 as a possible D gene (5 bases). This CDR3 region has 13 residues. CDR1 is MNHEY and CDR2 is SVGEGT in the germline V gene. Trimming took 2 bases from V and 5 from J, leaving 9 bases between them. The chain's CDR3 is CASSYEGVTEAFF. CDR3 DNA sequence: TGTGCCAGCAGTTACGAAGGGGTAACTGAAGCTTTCTTT.

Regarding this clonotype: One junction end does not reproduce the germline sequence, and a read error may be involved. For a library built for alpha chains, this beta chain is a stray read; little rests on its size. The CDR3 nucleotides read TGTGCCAGCAGCCGGGGAAGACAGGGAGAGACCCGGTACTTC. Protein product: CASSRGRQGETRYF. This chain connects TRBV28 to TRBJ2-5; 7 nucleotides match TRBD1. The germline CDR1 and CDR2 sequences are MDHEN and SYDVKM. The CDR3 covers 14 residues.

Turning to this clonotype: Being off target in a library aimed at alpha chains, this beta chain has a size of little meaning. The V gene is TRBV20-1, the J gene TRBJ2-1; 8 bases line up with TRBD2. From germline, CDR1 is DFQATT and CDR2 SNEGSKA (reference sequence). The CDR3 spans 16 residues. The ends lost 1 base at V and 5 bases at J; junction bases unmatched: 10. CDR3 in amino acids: CSARVIRSGNDNEQFF. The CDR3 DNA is TGCAGTGCTAGAGTAATTCGTAGCGGGAATGACAATGAGCAGTTCTTC.

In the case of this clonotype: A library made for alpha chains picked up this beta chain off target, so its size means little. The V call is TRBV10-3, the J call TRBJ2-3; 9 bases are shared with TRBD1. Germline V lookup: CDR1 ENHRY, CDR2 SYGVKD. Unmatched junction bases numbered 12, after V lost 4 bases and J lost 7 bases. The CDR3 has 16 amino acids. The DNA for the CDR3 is TGTGCCATCAGTGGGCGGGACAGGGCCAGCCCCAATACGCAGTATTTT. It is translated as CAISGRDRASPNTQYF.

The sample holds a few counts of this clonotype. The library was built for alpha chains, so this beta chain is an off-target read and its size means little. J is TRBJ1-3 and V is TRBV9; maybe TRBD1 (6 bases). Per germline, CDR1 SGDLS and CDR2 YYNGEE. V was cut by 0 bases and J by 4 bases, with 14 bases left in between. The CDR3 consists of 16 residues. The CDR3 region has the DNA TGTGCCAGCAGCGTAGGATACAGGGTCGGAGGAAACACCATATATTTT. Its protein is CASSVGYRVGGNTIYF.

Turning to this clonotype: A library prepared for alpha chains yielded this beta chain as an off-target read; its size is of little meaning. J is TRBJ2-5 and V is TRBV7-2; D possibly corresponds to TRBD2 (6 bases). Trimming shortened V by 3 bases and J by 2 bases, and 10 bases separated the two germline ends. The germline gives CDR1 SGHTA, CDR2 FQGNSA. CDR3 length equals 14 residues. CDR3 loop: CASSFAGTQETQYF. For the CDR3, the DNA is TGTGCCAGCAGCTTTGCCGGGACTCAAGAGACCCAGTACTTC.

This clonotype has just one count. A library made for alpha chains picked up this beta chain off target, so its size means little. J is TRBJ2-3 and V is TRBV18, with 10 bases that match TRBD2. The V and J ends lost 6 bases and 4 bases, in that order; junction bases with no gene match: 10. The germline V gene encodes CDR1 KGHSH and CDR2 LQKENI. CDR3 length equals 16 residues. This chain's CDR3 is CASSPPSGSRADTQYF. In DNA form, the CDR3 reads TGTGCCAGCTCTCCTCCTAGCGGGAGTCGAGCAGATACGCAGTATTTT.

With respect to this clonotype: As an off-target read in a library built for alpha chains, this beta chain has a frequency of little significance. The CDR3 loop is CASSITSGTVSYNEQFF. Here the CDR3 DNA reads TGTGCCAGCAGCATCACTAGCGGGACCGTCTCCTACAATGAGCAGTTCTTC. The chain recombines TRBV7-2 with TRBJ2-1; 10 positions agree with TRBD2. The CDR3 runs to 17 residues. Per germline, CDR1 SGHTA and CDR2 FQGNSA. V lost 5 bases, J lost 0 bases, and 7 bases stayed unmatched.

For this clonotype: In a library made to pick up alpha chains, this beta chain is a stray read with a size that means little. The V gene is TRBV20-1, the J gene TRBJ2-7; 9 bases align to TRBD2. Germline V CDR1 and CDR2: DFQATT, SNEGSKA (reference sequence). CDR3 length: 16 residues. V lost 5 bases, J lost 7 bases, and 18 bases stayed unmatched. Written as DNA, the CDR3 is TGCAGTGCTGCGCCCGCAATAAAGGGACTAGCCAATGAGCAGTACTTC. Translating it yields CSAAPAIKGLANEQYF.

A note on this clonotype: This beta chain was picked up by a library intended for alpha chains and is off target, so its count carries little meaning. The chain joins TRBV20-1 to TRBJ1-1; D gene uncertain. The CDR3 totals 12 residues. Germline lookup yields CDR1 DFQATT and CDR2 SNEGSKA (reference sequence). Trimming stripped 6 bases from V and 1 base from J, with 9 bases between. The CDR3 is CSAKNTNTEAFF. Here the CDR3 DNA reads TGCAGTGCCAAAAACACGAACACTGAAGCTTTCTTT.

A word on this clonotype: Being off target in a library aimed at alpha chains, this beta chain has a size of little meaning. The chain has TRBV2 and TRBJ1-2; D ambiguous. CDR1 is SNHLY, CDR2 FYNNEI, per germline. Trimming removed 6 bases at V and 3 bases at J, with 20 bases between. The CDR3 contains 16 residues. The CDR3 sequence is CASSRTGGIADYGYTF. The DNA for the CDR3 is TGTGCCAGCAGCCGAACGGGCGGAATAGCTGACTATGGCTACACCTTC.

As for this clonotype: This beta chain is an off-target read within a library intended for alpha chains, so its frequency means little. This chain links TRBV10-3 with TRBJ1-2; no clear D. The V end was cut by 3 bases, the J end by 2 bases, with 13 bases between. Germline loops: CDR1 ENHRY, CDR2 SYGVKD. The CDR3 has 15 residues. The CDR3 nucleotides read TGTGCCATCAGTGAAGCAGAGAGGGTAAACTATGGCTACACCTTC. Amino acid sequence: CAISEAERVNYGYTF.

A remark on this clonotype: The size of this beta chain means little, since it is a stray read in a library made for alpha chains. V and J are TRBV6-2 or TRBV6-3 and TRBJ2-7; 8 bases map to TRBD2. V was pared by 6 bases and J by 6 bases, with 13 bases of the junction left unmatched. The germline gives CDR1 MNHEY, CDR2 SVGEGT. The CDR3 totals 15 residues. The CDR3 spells CASRAPGLEVAEQYF. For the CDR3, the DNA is TGTGCCAGCAGGGCCCCGGGACTAGAAGTTGCCGAGCAGTACTTC.